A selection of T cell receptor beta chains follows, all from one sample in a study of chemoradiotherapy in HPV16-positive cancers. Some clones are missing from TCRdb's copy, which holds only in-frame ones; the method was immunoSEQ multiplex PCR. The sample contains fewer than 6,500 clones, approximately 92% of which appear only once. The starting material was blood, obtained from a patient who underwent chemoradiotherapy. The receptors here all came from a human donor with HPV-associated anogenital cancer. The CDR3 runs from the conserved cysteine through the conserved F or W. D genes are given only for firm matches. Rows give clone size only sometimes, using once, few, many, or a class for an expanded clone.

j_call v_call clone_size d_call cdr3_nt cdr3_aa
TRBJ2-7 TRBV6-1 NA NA TGTGCCAGCAGTGAGACTTCGTACGAGCAGTACTTC CASSETSYEQYF
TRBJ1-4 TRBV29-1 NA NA TGCAGCGTTGGAGGGGGGGCTCATGAAAAACTGTTTTTT CSVGGGAHEKLFF
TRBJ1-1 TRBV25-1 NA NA TGTGCCAGCCAGGGAATTTGGAACACTGAAGCTTTCTTT CASQGIWNTEAFF
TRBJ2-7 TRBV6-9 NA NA TGTGCCAGCAGTTTCCTCTTGGCACACGAAGGGGGCTACGAGCAGTACTTC CASSFLLAHEGGYEQYF
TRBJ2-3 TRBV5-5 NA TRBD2 TGTGCCAGCAGTCCCGGGACTAGCGGGAGGAACTCAGATACGCAGTATTTT CASSPGTSGRNSDTQYF
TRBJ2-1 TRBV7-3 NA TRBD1 TGTGCCAGCAGCTTAATTCGCTCACAGGGGGCGAATGAGCAGTTCTTC CASSLIRSQGANEQFF
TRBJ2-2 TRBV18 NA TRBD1 TGTGCCAGCTCACCACTTGAGACAGGGGTTACCGGGGAGCTGTTTTTT CASSPLETGVTGELFF
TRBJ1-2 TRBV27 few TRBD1 TGTGCCAGCAGTAGGGGACAGGGCTATGGCTACACCTTC CASSRGQGYGYTF
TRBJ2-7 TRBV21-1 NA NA TGTGCCAGCAGCCTCCCCAATAGTGGCGAGCAGTACTTC CASSLPNSGEQYF
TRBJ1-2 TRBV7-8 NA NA TGTGCCAGCAGCTTCGGCGGGGACTATGGCTACACCTTC CASSFGGDYGYTF
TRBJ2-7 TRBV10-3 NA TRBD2 TGTGCCATCAGTGCGGGGCTAGCGGGGCTTAGCTCCTACGAGCAGTACTTC CAISAGLAGLSSYEQYF
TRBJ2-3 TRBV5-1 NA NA TGCGCCAGCAGCTACCCTAGCACAGATACGCAGTATTTT CASSYPSTDTQYF
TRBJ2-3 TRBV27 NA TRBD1 TGTGCCAGCAGCCACCGGGGGACAGGGGTACGAGATACGCAGTATTTT CASSHRGTGVRDTQYF
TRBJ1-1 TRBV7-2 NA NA TGTGCCAGCAGCTTAGTGACAACTGAAGCTTTCTTT CASSLVTTEAFF
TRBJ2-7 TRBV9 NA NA TGTGCCAGCAGCGTAGCGGTCGGGGTCAACGAGCAGTACTTC CASSVAVGVNEQYF